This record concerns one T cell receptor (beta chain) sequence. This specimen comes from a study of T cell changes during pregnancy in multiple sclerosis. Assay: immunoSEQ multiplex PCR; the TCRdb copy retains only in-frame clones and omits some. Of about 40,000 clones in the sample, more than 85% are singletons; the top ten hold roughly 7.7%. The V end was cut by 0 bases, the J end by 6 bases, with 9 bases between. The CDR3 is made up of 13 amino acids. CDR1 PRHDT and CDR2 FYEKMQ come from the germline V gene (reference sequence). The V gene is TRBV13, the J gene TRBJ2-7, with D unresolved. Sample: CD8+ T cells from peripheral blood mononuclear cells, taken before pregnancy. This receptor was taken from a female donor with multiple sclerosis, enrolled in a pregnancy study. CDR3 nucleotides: TGTGCCAGCAGCTTAGGCGGAGTTGGCGAGCAGTACTTC. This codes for CASSLGGVGEQYF.